The entry that follows covers one TCR beta chain sequence. The antigen remains undetermined. The data belong to a study of cytomegalovirus exposure and HLA in healthy donors. On the study more broadly: There were 90 million to 140 million unique TCR beta sequences, drawn from about 179 million T cells, in an earlier analysis. Overall study findings and caveats: Later analysis suggested links between common viral pathogens and several top significant clusters. A few of the chains that were CMV-associated were confirmed in vitro to be specific for CMV antigens. Cytomegalovirus status was reportedly diagnosed by the classifier with high sensitivity and specificity.

Amplification used 60 Vbeta primers and 13 Jbeta primers. The data were produced by immunoSEQ multiplex PCR, yet TCRdb's version contains in-frame clones alone and is incomplete. The sample has around 150,000 clones, more than 75% seen once. In germline, CDR1 is DFQATT, CDR2 SNEGSKA (reference sequence). The CDR3 length is 11 residues. V was pared by 5 bases and J by 5 bases, with 9 bases between. This clonotype was sampled from a male donor in good health and CMV-seronegative. The sequenced material came from PBMCs. The chain has TRBV20-1 and TRBJ1-1; possibly TRBD1 for D (5 bases). The CDR3 protein is CSAFQGTEAFF. In nucleotides, the CDR3 is TGCAGTGCTTTCCAGGGTACTGAAGCTTTCTTT.